The TCR beta chain described here comes from a study of ipilimumab plus nivolumab after autologous stem cell transplantation. Overall study: Myeloma patients were high-risk transplant-naive or relapsed within 3 years of first autologous transplant.

The protocol was immunoSEQ multiplex PCR, while the TCRdb copy is restricted to in-frame clones and leaves out a portion. The repertoire holds 12,000 or so clones, 70% to 80% seen once, with roughly 11% in the top ten. Germline CDR1 is SGHTA and CDR2 is FQGTGA. Trimming removed 5 bases at V and 5 bases at J, with 11 bases between. The CDR3 runs 13 residues. This clone was seen only once. The sequence was obtained from a male donor with multiple myeloma. This specimen was PBMCs, taken in a trial of ipilimumab plus nivolumab as post-transplant consolidation. The J gene is TRBJ2-3, the V gene TRBV7-3; no firm D call. In DNA form, the CDR3 reads TGTGCCAGCAGCCCCGGTGTCGGAGATACGCAGTATTTT. It is translated as CASSPGVGDTQYF.